Each of the 29 T cell receptor beta chains below was sequenced from the same sample in a study of blood T cells in healthy people across ages. For the second PCR, which ran for 7 to 11 cycles, a sample-barcoded 5' primer and a J-beta primer mix were used. TCRdb fed the 5' RACE reads into MiXCR, producing one record per CDR3 protein. The repertoire holds hundreds of thousands of distinct CDR3 sequences, over 40% seen once, with 13% in the top ten. The sample was blood. The source is a woman older than 75 in good health.

This chain joins TRBV20-1 and TRBJ2-2; D unclear. The CDR3 runs to 15 residues. CDR1 is DFQATT and CDR2 is SNEGSKA in the germline V gene (reference sequence). The V gene lost 5 bases and the J gene lost 5 bases, with 18 bases spanning the gap. The CDR3 DNA reads TGCAGTGCTCACGACGGAGCTGGTAGTACCGGGGAGCTGTTTTTT. Residues: CSAHDGAGSTGELFF.

The chain links TRBV10-3 to TRBJ2-5; no reliable D call. The better agreement between TRBJ2-7 and the DNA end casts doubt on the J call. The CDR3 is made up of 15 amino acids. The germline V gene encodes CDR1 ENHRY and CDR2 SYGVKD. The CDR3 DNA reads TGTGCCATCAGTGAGTCATTAAATCAAAGGGACGAGCAGTACTTC. Translated: CAISESLNQRDEQYF.

The chain employs TRBV20-1 and TRBJ2-5; D may match TRBD1 or TRBD2 (5 bases each). The J call may be faulty, since TRBJ2-1 better matches the DNA end. There are 14 residues in the CDR3. Germline CDR1 DFQATT, CDR2 SNEGSKA (reference sequence). For the CDR3, the DNA is TGCAGTGCTAGACTCGGGGCCCAACAAGAGACCCAGTTCTTC. Its translation is CSARLGAQQETQFF.

The CDR3 bases are TGCAGCGTCCGAGAGGACGGTCTGCTCCACTTT. Translation gives CSVREDGLLHF. J is TRBJ1-6 and V is TRBV29-1; no definite D call. The CDR3 is 11 amino acids. Deletions cut 6 bases from V and 16 bases from J, with 16 bases between. CDR1 SQVTM and CDR2 ANQGSEA come from the germline V gene. Combining the CDR3 with reference TRBV29-1 and TRBJ1-6 gives the whole variable domain SAVISQKPSRDICQRGTSLTIQCQVDSQVTMMFWYRQQPGQSLTLIATANQGSEATYESGFVIDKFPISRPNLTFSTLTVSNMSPEDSSIYLCSVREDGLLHFGNGTRLTVT.

About this clonotype: With a much larger clone just one base away, this may be a read error. The genes are TRBV15 and TRBJ2-5, with D possibly matching TRBD2 (5 bases). This CDR3 is built from 14 residues. Trimming removed 0 bases at V and 11 bases at J, with 16 bases between. Germline V gene lookup returns CDR1 LNHNV and CDR2 YYDKDF (reference sequence). DNA of the CDR3: TGTGCCACCAGCAGAGATCTAGGGCGTGGGGAGCAGTACTTC. Amino acid sequence: CATSRDLGRGEQYF.

This clonotype was detected many times. The V gene is TRBV3-1, the J gene TRBJ2-1; TRBD2 matches at 8 bases. Germline values: CDR1 LGHDT, CDR2 YNNKEL (reference sequence). V was pared by 4 bases and J by 7 bases, with 9 bases of the junction left unmatched. There are 15 residues in the CDR3. CDR3 region: CASSLKTSARNEQFF. The CDR3 DNA follows: TGTGCCAGCAGCCTGAAGACTAGCGCGAGGAATGAGCAGTTCTTC.

This sequence joins TRBV2 and TRBJ1-1; D remains unclear. The CDR3 sequence is 13 residues long. Germline lookup yields CDR1 SNHLY and CDR2 FYNNEI. The ends were cut back, 7 bases at V and 4 bases at J, with 13 bases in the middle. Here the CDR3 DNA reads TGTGCCAGCAAGAAAGGGCCTGTCACTGAAGCTTTCTTT. It specifies CASKKGPVTEAFF.

The chain employs TRBV5-1 and TRBJ2-4; TRBD1 matches 9 bases. Germline lookup yields CDR1 SGHRS and CDR2 YFSETQ. V trimming: 3 bases; J trimming: 1 base; junction bases outside the gene matches: 8. The CDR3 contains 17 residues. The CDR3 reads CASSSGTGREAKNIQYF. The CDR3 nucleotides read TGCGCCAGCAGCTCCGGGACAGGGAGAGAGGCCAAAAACATTCAGTACTTC.

The CDR3 nucleotides read TGCGCCAGCAGCCACACGGGGGGCGGACAGGGAGTATGGAACACTGAAGCTTTCTTT. The encoded protein is CASSHTGGGQGVWNTEAFF. The chain carries TRBV4-3 and TRBJ1-1, with 8 bases fitting TRBD1. Trimming removed 3 bases from V and 1 base from J; junction bases left unmatched: 16. Germline CDR1 reads LGHNA; CDR2 reads YSLEER. The CDR3 is 19 amino acids.

This clonotype has ten or more counts. V and J are TRBV10-3 and TRBJ2-7; D may be TRBD1 or TRBD2 (5 bases each). This CDR3 comprises 16 residues. V lost 1 base and J lost 5, with 18 bases in between. Germline V CDR1 and CDR2: ENHRY, SYGVKD. This chain's CDR3 is CAISEYSGAEAHEQYF. CDR3 DNA: TGTGCCATCAGTGAGTATTCCGGGGCCGAAGCCCACGAGCAGTACTTC.

This clonotype has at least ten counts. V is TRBV20-1 and J is TRBJ1-2, with TRBD1 matching over 10 bases. CDR3 size: 14 residues. The trim removed 0 bases at V and 7 bases at J, leaving 5 bases unmatched. Germline V gene data show CDR1 as DFQATT and CDR2 as SNEGSKA (reference sequence). CDR3 nucleotide sequence: TGCAGTGCTAGAGAGACAGGGGGCGAAGGTGGCTACACCTTC. Translation gives CSARETGGEGGYTF.

A word on this clonotype: A much larger clone is a single base away; this may be a read error. This chain uses TRBV9 with TRBJ2-5, with TRBD1 identical over 8 bases. J was trimmed by 4 bases and V by 3 bases; bases with no gene match: 8. Germline-derived CDR1 and CDR2 are SGDLS and YYNGEE. CDR3 length: 15 residues. The CDR3 region is CASSATVGQGETQYF. The CDR3 region has the DNA TGTGCCAGCAGCGCGACGGTCGGACAGGGAGAGACCCAGTACTTC.

Turning to this clonotype: This may arise from a read error, as a much more abundant clone is one base away. The V and J genes are TRBV10-3 and TRBJ2-5; either TRBD1 or TRBD2 may fit D (5 bases each). The CDR3 sequence is 13 residues long. Trimming took 5 bases from V and 11 from J, leaving 18 bases between them. Germline CDR1 ENHRY, CDR2 SYGVKD. This CDR3 is CAISRGVGNEQYF. The CDR3 bases are TGTGCCATCAGTCGAGGGGTGGGCAATGAGCAGTACTTC.

The chain combines TRBV11-2 with TRBJ2-2; D might be TRBD2 (6 bases). V gave up 1 base and J gave up 0 bases, with 9 bases separating them. Per germline, CDR1 SGHAT and CDR2 FQNNGV. The CDR3 totals 16 residues. Here the CDR3 reads CASSLGSSANTGELFF. Here the CDR3 DNA reads TGTGCCAGCAGCTTAGGCTCTAGCGCGAACACCGGGGAGCTGTTTTTT.

The rearrangement uses TRBV12-3 or TRBV12-4 and TRBJ2-6, with a tentative D call TRBD2 (6 bases). V was cut by 6 bases and J by 0 bases, with 18 bases left in between. The CDR3 extends over 18 amino acids. The chain's CDR3 is CASSPKGGALSGANVLTF. Written as DNA, the CDR3 is TGTGCCAGCAGCCCCAAGGGAGGAGCTCTCTCTGGGGCCAACGTCCTGACTTTC.

The CDR3 DNA reads TGTGCCAGCAGCTCTGGGGGCGGGGGAGAGACCCAGTACTTC. Amino acid sequence: CASSSGGGGETQYF. J is TRBJ2-5 and V is TRBV7-3; a possible D gene is TRBD2 (7 bases). The CDR3 has 14 residues. Germline CDR1 SGHTA, CDR2 FQGTGA. The ends were cut back, 4 bases at V and 4 bases at J, with 13 bases in the middle.

The V and J genes are TRBV28 and TRBJ2-5; possibly TRBD2 for D (5 bases). The better agreement between TRBJ2-7 and the DNA end casts doubt on the J call. Germline CDR1 and CDR2: MDHEN and SYDVKM. The CDR3 is made up of 15 amino acids. The chain's CDR3 is CASTTIGLAAYEQYF. CDR3 nucleotides: TGTGCCAGCACCACGATCGGGCTAGCAGCCTACGAGCAGTACTTC.

This clonotype was counted between two and nine times. Germline is not matched at one junction end, which may reflect a read error. The V and J genes are TRBV9 and TRBJ2-2; 7 positions agree with TRBD2. The CDR3 is 15 residues long. Germline V gene sequence: CDR1 SGDLS, CDR2 YYNGEE. The CDR3 DNA is TGTGCCAGTAGCGTAGCGCCCGCGGGGGTCGGGGAGCTGTTTTTT. It is translated as CASSVAPAGVGELFF.

The table lists this clonotype with a count of one. The chain couples TRBV7-3 to TRBJ2-5, with a tentative D call TRBD1 (6 bases). The CDR3 loop spans 15 amino acids. Trimming shortened V by 5 bases and J by 2 bases, and 15 bases separated the two germline ends. Germline CDR1 SGHTA, CDR2 FQGTGA. Here the CDR3 DNA reads TGTGCCAGCAGCCCCCTTGGGGGCGTACAAGAGACCCAGTACTTC. This codes for CASSPLGGVQETQYF.

Only one count was recorded for this clonotype. The rearrangement links TRBV4-1 to TRBJ1-5; the D gene is possibly TRBD1 (5 bases). The CDR3 has 16 amino acids. Germline-derived CDR1 and CDR2 are MGHRA and YSYEKL. V dropped 1 base and J dropped 9 bases, with 19 bases sitting between them. Here the CDR3 DNA reads TGCGCCAGCAGCCAAGTAATTTGGGGGGAGGTAAGGCCCCAGCATTTT. This sequence encodes CASSQVIWGEVRPQHF.

The chain carries TRBV6-5 and TRBJ2-3; 10 nucleotides match TRBD2. In germline, CDR1 is MNHEY, CDR2 SVGAGI. The CDR3 is made up of 19 amino acids. Trimming removed 4 bases from V and 5 bases from J; junction bases left unmatched: 18. The CDR3 sequence: CASSWTSPLEREGLDTQYF. For the CDR3, the DNA is TGTGCCAGCAGTTGGACCTCTCCCCTCGAGCGGGAGGGCCTAGATACGCAGTATTTT.

The V gene is TRBV12-3 or TRBV12-4, the J gene TRBJ1-4; D remains unclear. The V end was cut by 3 bases, the J end by 4 bases, with 9 bases between. The CDR3 runs 14 residues. The CDR3 sequence: CASSFGIINEKLFF. CDR3 sequence (DNA): TGTGCCAGCAGTTTCGGGATCATTAATGAAAAACTGTTTTTT.

V is TRBV12-3 or TRBV12-4 and J is TRBJ2-7; TRBD1 aligns across 9 bases. The CDR3 is 14 amino acids. V shed 1 base, J shed 5 bases, and the junction held 3 bases outside the gene matches. The CDR3 DNA reads as TGTGCCAGCAGTTTAGGGGGACAGGGCGACGAGCAGTACTTC. Its protein product is CASSLGGQGDEQYF.

This clonotype came up many times. The J gene is TRBJ2-3, the V gene TRBV7-6; 11 bases match TRBD2. This CDR3 has 18 amino acids. J gave up 2 bases and V 4 bases, and 11 bases lay outside the gene matches. Germline loops: CDR1 SGHVS, CDR2 FNYEAQ. The DNA of the CDR3 is TGTGCCAGCAGCTCCACCCCCCGACTAGCGGGATTCACAGATACGCAGTATTTT. This encodes CASSSTPRLAGFTDTQYF.

This sequence joins TRBV3-1 and TRBJ2-6; D remains ambiguous. V was trimmed by 1 base and J by 0 bases, leaving 7 bases between them. CDR1 is LGHDT and CDR2 is YNNKEL in the germline V gene (reference sequence). This CDR3 contains 16 residues. CDR3 bases: TGTGCCAGCAGCCAAGGCGGCAGCTCTGGGGCCAACGTCCTGACTTTC. This codes for CASSQGGSSGANVLTF.

The chain couples TRBV5-1 to TRBJ1-3, with D possibly TRBD1 on 6 matching bases. This CDR3 has 14 amino acids. CDR1 is SGHRS and CDR2 is YFSETQ in the germline V gene. V was cut by 2 bases and J by 8 bases, with 14 bases left in between. CDR3 sequence: CASSLRQGLDTIYF. Written as DNA, the CDR3 is TGCGCCAGCAGCTTAAGGCAGGGGCTGGACACCATATATTTT.

The chain uses TRBV5-1 and TRBJ1-2, with D unclear. There are 16 residues in the CDR3. Germline-derived CDR1 and CDR2 are SGHRS and YFSETQ. With 3 bases removed from V and 0 bases from J, the gap between germline ends came to 15 bases. Written as DNA, the CDR3 is TGCGCCAGCAGCTCCCCCGACCTGATAGCTAACTATGGCTACACCTTC. Its translation: CASSSPDLIANYGYTF.

This clonotype was observed at least ten times. The chain recombines TRBV6-5 with TRBJ1-6; the D gene is possibly TRBD1 (5 bases). The CDR3 extends over 15 amino acids. The germline V and J ends were trimmed by 5 bases and 4 bases, with 12 bases remaining between them. Germline V gene data show CDR1 as MNHEY and CDR2 as SVGAGI. CDR3 DNA: TGTGCCAGCAGTAGGGGCCTGGTTTATAATTCACCCCTCCACTTT. Protein product: CASSRGLVYNSPLHF.

This clonotype was found many times. V gene TRBV18 combines with J gene TRBJ2-1, with no clear D. The CDR3 extends over 12 amino acids. Trimming shortened V by 3 bases and J by 3 bases, and 3 bases separated the two germline ends. Germline loops: CDR1 KGHSH, CDR2 LQKENI. Here the CDR3 reads CASSPNYNEQFF. As DNA, the CDR3 is TGTGCCAGCTCACCTAACTACAATGAGCAGTTCTTC.